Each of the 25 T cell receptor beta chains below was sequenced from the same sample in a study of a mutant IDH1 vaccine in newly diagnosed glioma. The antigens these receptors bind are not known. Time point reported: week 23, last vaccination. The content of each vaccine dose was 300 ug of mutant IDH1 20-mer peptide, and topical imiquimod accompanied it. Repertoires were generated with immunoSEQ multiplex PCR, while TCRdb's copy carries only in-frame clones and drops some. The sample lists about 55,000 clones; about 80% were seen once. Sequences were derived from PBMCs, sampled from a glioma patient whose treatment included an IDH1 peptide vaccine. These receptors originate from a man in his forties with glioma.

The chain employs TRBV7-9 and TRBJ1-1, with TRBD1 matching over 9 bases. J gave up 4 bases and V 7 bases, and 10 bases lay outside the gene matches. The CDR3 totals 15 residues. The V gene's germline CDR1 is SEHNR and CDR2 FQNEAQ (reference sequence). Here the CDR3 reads CASTRGGQGSTEAFF. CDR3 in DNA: TGTGCCAGCACCCGGGGGGGACAGGGCAGCACTGAAGCTTTCTTT.

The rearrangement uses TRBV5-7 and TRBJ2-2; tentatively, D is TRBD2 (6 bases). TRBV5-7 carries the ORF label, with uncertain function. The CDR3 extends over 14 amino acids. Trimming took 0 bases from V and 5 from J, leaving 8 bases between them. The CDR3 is CASSLAGETGELFF. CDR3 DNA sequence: TGTGCCAGCAGCTTGGCGGGGGAAACCGGGGAGCTGTTTTTT.

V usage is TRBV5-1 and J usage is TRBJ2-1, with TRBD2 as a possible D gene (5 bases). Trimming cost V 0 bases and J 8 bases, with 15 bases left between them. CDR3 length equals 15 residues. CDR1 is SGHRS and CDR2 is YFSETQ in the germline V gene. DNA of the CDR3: TGCGCCAGCAGCTTGGTGTCAGCGAAGGGAGATGAGCAGTTCTTC. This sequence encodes CASSLVSAKGDEQFF.

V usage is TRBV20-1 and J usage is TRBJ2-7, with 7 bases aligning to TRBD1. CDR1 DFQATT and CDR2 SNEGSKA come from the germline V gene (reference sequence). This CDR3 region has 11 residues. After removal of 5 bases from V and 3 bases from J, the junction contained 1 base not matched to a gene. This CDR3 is CSARDSYEQYF. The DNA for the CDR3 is TGCAGTGCTCGGGACAGCTACGAGCAGTACTTC.

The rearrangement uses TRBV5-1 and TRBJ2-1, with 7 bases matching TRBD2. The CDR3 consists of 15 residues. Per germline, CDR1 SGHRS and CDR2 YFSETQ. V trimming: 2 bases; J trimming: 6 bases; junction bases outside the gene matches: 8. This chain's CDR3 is CASSLEAGTFNEQFF. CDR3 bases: TGCGCCAGCAGCTTAGAAGCGGGGACTTTCAATGAGCAGTTCTTC.

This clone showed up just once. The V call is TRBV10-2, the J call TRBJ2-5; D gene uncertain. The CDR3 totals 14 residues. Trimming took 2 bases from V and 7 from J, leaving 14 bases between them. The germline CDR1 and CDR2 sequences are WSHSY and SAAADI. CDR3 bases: TGCGCCAGCAGTGAGAATCTGGGTCGGGCGACCCAGTACTTC. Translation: CASSENLGRATQYF.

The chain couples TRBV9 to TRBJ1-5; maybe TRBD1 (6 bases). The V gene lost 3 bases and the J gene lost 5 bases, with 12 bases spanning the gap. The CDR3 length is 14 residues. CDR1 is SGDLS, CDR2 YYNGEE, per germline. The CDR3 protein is CASSGQERDQPQHF. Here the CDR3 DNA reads TGTGCCAGCAGCGGACAGGAGAGGGATCAGCCCCAGCATTTT.

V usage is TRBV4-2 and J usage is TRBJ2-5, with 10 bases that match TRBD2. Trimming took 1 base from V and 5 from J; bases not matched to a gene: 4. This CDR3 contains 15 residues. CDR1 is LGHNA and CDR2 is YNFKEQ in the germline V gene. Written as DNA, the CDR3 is TGTGCCAGCAGCCAAGGGAGCGGGGGGGCGGAGACCCAGTACTTC. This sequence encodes CASSQGSGGAETQYF.

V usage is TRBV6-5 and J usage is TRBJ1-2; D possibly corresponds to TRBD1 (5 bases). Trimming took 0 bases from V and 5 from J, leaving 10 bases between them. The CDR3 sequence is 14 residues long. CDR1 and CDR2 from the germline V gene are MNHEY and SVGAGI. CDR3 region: CASSYSTAGYGYTF. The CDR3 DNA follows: TGTGCCAGCAGTTACTCGACAGCGGGGTATGGCTACACCTTC.

CDR3 coding DNA: TGTGCCAGTAGTCCCCCCCCAGGGAACCCTGGGGCCAACGTCCTGACTTTC. It specifies CASSPPPGNPGANVLTF. The rearrangement joins TRBV19 to TRBJ2-6; D possibly corresponds to TRBD1 (5 bases). CDR3 length equals 17 residues. The V gene's germline CDR1 is LNHDA and CDR2 SQIVND (reference sequence). V gave up 5 bases and J gave up 2 bases, with 16 bases separating them. Combining the CDR3 with reference TRBV19 and TRBJ2-6 gives the whole variable domain DGGITQSPKYLFRKEGQNVTLSCEQNLNHDAMYWYRQDPGQGLRLIYYSQIVNDFQKGDIAEGYSVSREKKESFPLTVTSAQKNPTAFYLCASSPPPGNPGANVLTFGAGSRLTVL.

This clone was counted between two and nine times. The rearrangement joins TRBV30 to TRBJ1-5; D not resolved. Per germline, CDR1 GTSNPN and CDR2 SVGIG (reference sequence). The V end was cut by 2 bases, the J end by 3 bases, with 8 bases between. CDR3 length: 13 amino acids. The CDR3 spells CAWSSGYNQPQHF. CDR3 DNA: TGTGCCTGGAGTTCGGGATACAATCAGCCCCAGCATTTT.

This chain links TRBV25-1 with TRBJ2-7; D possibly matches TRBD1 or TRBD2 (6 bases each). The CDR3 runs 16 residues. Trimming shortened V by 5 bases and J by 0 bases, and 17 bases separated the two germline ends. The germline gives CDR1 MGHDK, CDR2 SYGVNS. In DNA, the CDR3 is TGTGCCAGCAGTCAGCGCCTGGGGGGCCTCTCCTACGAGCAGTACTTC. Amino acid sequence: CASSQRLGGLSYEQYF.

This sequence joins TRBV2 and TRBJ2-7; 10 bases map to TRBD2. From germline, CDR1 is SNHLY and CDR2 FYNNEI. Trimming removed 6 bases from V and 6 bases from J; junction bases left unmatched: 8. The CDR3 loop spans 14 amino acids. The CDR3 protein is CASRSGGAAIEQYF. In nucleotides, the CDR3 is TGTGCCAGCAGGAGCGGGGGGGCGGCGATCGAGCAGTACTTC.

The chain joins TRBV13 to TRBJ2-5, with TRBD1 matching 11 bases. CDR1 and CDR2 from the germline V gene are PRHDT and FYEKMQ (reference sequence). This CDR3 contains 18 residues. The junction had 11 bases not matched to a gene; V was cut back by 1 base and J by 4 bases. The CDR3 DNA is TGTGCCAGCAGCTTAGTATTACTGGGACAGGGGGAAGGAGAGACCCAGTACTTC. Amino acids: CASSLVLLGQGEGETQYF.

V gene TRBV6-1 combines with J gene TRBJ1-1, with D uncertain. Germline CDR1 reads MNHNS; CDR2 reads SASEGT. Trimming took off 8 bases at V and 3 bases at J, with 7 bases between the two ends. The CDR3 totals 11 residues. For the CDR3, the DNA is TGTGCCAGCCAGCGGTACACTGAAGCTTTCTTT. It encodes CASQRYTEAFF.

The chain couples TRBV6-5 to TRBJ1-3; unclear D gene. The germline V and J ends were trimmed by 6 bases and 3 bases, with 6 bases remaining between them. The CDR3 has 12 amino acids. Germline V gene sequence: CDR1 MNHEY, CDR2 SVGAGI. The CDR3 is CASRTDGNTIYF. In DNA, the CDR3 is TGTGCCAGCAGAACGGATGGAAACACCATATATTTT.

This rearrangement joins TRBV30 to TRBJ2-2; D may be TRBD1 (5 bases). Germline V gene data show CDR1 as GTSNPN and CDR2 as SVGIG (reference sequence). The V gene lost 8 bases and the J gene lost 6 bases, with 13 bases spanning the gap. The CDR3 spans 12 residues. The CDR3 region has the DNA TGTGCCCTGGTAGGGGCGGCCGGGGAGCTGTTTTTT. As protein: CALVGAAGELFF.

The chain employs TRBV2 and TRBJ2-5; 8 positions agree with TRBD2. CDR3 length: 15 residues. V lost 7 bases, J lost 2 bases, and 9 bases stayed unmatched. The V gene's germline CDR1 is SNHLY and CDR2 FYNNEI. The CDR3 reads CASTRTSRGQETQYF. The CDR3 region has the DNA TGTGCCAGCACCAGGACTAGCCGGGGTCAAGAGACCCAGTACTTC.

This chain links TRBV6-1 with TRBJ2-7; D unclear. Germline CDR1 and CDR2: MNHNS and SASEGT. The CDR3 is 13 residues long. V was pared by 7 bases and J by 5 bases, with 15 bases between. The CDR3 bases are TGTGCCAGCAACCGCGTCCCGGGTGACGAGCAGTACTTC. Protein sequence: CASNRVPGDEQYF.

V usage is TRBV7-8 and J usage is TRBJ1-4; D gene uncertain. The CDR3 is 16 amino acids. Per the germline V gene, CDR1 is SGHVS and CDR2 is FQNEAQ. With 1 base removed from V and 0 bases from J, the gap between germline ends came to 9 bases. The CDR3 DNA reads TGTGCCAGCAGCTTAGTACGGTTCGCAACTAATGAAAAACTGTTTTTT. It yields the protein CASSLVRFATNEKLFF.

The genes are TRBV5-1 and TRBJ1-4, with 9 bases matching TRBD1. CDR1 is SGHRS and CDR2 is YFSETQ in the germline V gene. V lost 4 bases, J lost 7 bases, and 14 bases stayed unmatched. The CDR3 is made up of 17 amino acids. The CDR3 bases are TGCGCCAGCAGCGCCAACCCACAGGGGGCAGGGAGTGAAAAACTGTTTTTT. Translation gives CASSANPQGAGSEKLFF.

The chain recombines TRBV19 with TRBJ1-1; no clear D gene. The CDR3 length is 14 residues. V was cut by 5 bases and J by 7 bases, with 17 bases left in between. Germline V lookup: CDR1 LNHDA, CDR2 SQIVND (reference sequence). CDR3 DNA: TGTGCCAGTAGTCCACAAGCCACCGTCAGTGAAGCTTTCTTT. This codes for CASSPQATVSEAFF.

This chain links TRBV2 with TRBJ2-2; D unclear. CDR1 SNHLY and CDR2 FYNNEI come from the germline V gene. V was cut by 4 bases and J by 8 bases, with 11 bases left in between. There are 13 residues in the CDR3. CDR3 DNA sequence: TGTGCCAGCAGTGTTGGCTTACCGGGGGAGCTGTTTTTT. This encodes CASSVGLPGELFF.

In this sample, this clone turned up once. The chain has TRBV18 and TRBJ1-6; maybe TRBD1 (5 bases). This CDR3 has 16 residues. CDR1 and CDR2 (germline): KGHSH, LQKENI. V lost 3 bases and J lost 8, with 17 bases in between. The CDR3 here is CASSPRIGTLDSPLHF. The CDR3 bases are TGTGCCAGCTCACCTCGCATAGGGACGCTGGATTCACCCCTCCACTTT.

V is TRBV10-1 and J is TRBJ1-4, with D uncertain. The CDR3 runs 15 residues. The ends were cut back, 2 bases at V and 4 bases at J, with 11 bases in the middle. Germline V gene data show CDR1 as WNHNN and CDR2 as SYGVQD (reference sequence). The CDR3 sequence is CASSEGQENNEKLFF. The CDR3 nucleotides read TGCGCCAGCAGTGAGGGTCAAGAGAATAATGAAAAACTGTTTTTT.